The 10 T cell receptor beta chains in this list originate from one sample, sequenced in a study of blood T cell repertoires in COVID-19. Profiled with immunoSEQ multiplex PCR; TCRdb holds only in-frame clones, not every one. The table shows approximately 170,000 clones, with about 87% occurring only once. What was sequenced was peripheral blood. These receptors originate from a man between 18 and 29 years old with active or convalescent COVID-19.

This chain uses TRBV10-1 with TRBJ2-1; 10 bases line up with TRBD2. The CDR3 sequence is 14 residues long. V gave up 6 bases and J gave up 4 bases; unmatched junction bases: 3. In germline, CDR1 is WNHNN, CDR2 SYGVQD (reference sequence). The CDR3 DNA is TGCGCCAGCAGCAATAGCGGGGGGTACAATGAGCAGTTCTTC. This gives the protein CASSNSGGYNEQFF.

V and J are TRBV5-1 and TRBJ2-1; D perhaps matches TRBD1 (5 bases). The V end lost 6 bases, the J end lost 14 bases, and 27 bases lay between the germline ends. The CDR3 length is 15 residues. Per germline, CDR1 SGHRS and CDR2 YFSETQ. DNA for the CDR3: TGCGCCAGCACCTCTCTAGACAAGGGGCGCCCAAGGGAGTTCTTC. It is translated as CASTSLDKGRPREFF.

The chain carries TRBV14 and TRBJ1-6; D may be TRBD1 (5 bases). V lost 8 bases and J 0 bases, leaving 8 bases between the germline ends. CDR3 size: 14 residues. Per germline, CDR1 SGHDN and CDR2 FVKESK. CDR3 sequence (DNA): TGTGCCAGCGGGGCGAGCTCCTATAATTCACCCCTCCACTTT. It yields the protein CASGASSYNSPLHF.

V and J are TRBV13 and TRBJ1-1, with D perhaps matching TRBD1 (6 bases). Trimming took 6 bases from V and 7 from J, leaving 12 bases between them. This CDR3 comprises 12 residues. The germline gives CDR1 PRHDT, CDR2 FYEKMQ (reference sequence). The CDR3: CASRQGFDEAFF. For the CDR3, the DNA is TGTGCCAGCAGGCAGGGGTTCGATGAAGCTTTCTTT. Combining the CDR3 with reference TRBV13 and TRBJ1-1 gives the whole variable domain AAGVIQSPRHLIKEKRETATLKCYPIPRHDTVYWYQQGPGQDPQFLISFYEKMQSDKGSIPDRFSAQQFSDYHSELNMSSLELGDSALYFCASRQGFDEAFFGQGTRLTVV.

The genes are TRBV6-5 and TRBJ2-1, with a tentative D call TRBD2 (6 bases). This CDR3 region has 15 residues. Trimming removed 7 bases from V and 0 bases from J, with 13 bases in between. In germline, CDR1 is MNHEY, CDR2 SVGAGI. The CDR3 spells CASISTRGSYNEQFF. The CDR3 DNA is TGTGCCAGCATATCGACGCGGGGCTCCTACAATGAGCAGTTCTTC.

This chain connects TRBV5-1 to TRBJ2-3; D remains unclear. This CDR3 comprises 14 residues. Germline-derived CDR1 and CDR2 are SGHRS and YFSETQ. V was pared by 4 bases and J by 3 bases, with 12 bases between. CDR3 DNA: TGCGCCAGCAGCCTCAAAACAGAGACAGATACGCAGTATTTT. Translation gives CASSLKTETDTQYF.

The chain links TRBV6-1 to TRBJ2-5, with D possibly being TRBD1 (6 bases). The CDR3 is made up of 14 amino acids. V was clipped by 3 bases and J by 4 bases, with 12 bases between them. The germline V gene has CDR1 MNHNS and CDR2 SASEGT. The CDR3 reads CASSDRGKGETQYF. In DNA, the CDR3 is TGTGCCAGCAGTGACAGGGGAAAGGGAGAGACCCAGTACTTC.

The rearrangement uses TRBV15 and TRBJ2-1; D possibly corresponds to TRBD1 (5 bases). The germline V and J ends were trimmed by 3 bases and 9 bases, with 12 bases remaining between them. Germline lookup yields CDR1 LNHNV and CDR2 YYDKDF (reference sequence). The CDR3 contains 13 residues. This CDR3 is CATSRGLVFEQFF. Written as DNA, the CDR3 is TGTGCCACCAGCAGGGGGCTGGTTTTTGAGCAGTTCTTC.

The rearrangement links TRBV11-2 to TRBJ1-2, with D possibly matching TRBD1 (6 bases). Trimming cost V 6 bases and J 10 bases, with 18 bases left between them. Germline V gene data show CDR1 as SGHAT and CDR2 as FQNNGV. The CDR3 runs to 13 residues. CDR3 DNA: TGTGCCAGCAGTGAGAATATGGGGGCCTTCTACACCTTC. Amino acid sequence: CASSENMGAFYTF.

The chain has TRBV5-6 and TRBJ2-4; 8 positions match TRBD1. Germline values: CDR1 SGHDT, CDR2 YYEEEE. CDR3 length: 17 residues. With V trimmed by 0 bases and J by 0 bases, 5 bases remained unmatched. The CDR3, as DNA: TGTGCCAGCAGCTTGGGTGCAGGGGGCTTAGCCAAAAACATTCAGTACTTC. Protein sequence: CASSLGAGGLAKNIQYF.